This entry is about one TCR beta chain. The data are from a study of PD-L1 blockade in urothelial cancer. Study overall: Every 3 weeks, patients received intravenous atezolizumab 1,200 mg, beginning 2014.

Into every PCR, synthetic TCR analog templates were spiked. TCRdb's table, derived via immunoSEQ multiplex PCR, lists solely in-frame clones and lacks some. The sample shows 31,000 or so clones, nearly 90% of them seen only once. Time point given: peripheral blood 6 weeks after treatment start. The receptor was isolated from a man at least 80 years old with urothelial cancer. The source material was PBMCs, sampled around atezolizumab (anti-PD-L1) treatment.

The CDR3 loop reads CAWNEAGILYEQYF. In DNA, the CDR3 is TGTGCCTGGAATGAGGCAGGGATTCTCTACGAGCAGTACTTC. This chain joins TRBV30 and TRBJ2-7, with D possibly TRBD1 on 5 matching bases. The CDR3 sequence is 14 residues long. With 4 bases removed from V and 3 bases from J, the gap between germline ends came to 16 bases. Germline V gene lookup returns CDR1 GTSNPN and CDR2 SVGIG (reference sequence).